This T cell receptor (beta chain) is from a study of shared clonotypes between healthy human individuals. The sample holds one count of this clone. Trimming removed 5 bases from V and 5 bases from J; junction bases left unmatched: 11. The CDR3 runs to 15 residues. The germline gives CDR1 MNHNS, CDR2 SASEGT. Generated by immunoSEQ multiplex PCR, the TCRdb table keeps only in-frame clones and is missing some. The sample includes roughly 500,000 clones, around 80% of them seen just once. Sequencing input: PBMCs. The genes are TRBV6-1 and TRBJ2-5; 7 bases fit TRBD2. The receptor was derived from a woman aged 40 to 50 in good health. Some clones in this sample may be carry-over from other donors' samples. In DNA form, the CDR3 reads TGTGCCAGCAGTACGGGACTACTGATGGGGGAGACCCAGTACTTC. Translated: CASSTGLLMGETQYF.